This T cell receptor beta chain was sequenced for a study of T cell responses to AZD1222 COVID-19 vaccine. As for the study in general: Combined were second doses at about 4 or about 12 weeks.

Germline V CDR1 and CDR2: MNHEY, SVGAGI. The V and J ends lost 6 bases and 4 bases, in that order; junction bases with no gene match: 8. The CDR3 totals 15 residues. Using immunoSEQ multiplex PCR, the repertoire was profiled, and TCRdb retains in-frame clones only, with some absent. The table includes about 150,000 clones, approximately 90% detected once. Study-level points and caveats: The repertoires were collected only after the peak T cell response. Clonal diversity was possibly underestimated; the donors were predominantly white British and more often female. Spike regions recognized by vaccine-associated CD4 TCRs spanned the protein, led by 160-218 and 743-854.

Comments on this clone: Its antigen is currently unknown.

The chain recombines TRBV6-5 with TRBJ2-2, with TRBD1 identical over 7 bases. This clonotype was obtained from an adult in good health. This specimen consisted of peripheral blood, obtained on day 0 of AZD1222 vaccination. This chain's CDR3 is CASSQGGTVTGELFF. The CDR3 region has the DNA TGTGCCAGCAGCCAGGGTGGGACAGTCACCGGGGAGCTGTTTTTT.